These T cell receptor beta chains were read from a single sample in a study of radiotherapy plus CTLA-4 blockade in lung cancer. Data came from immunoSEQ multiplex PCR; TCRdb stores just in-frame clones and leaves some out. The data show about 73,000 clones, roughly 84% seen once. The sample here was peripheral blood, taken from a patient treated with radiotherapy plus ipilimumab. These receptors were collected from a human donor with non-small cell lung cancer that progressed on radiotherapy plus ipilimumab. The CDR3 runs from the conserved cysteine through the conserved F or W. D genes are given only for firm matches. Not all rows give a size; the values are once, few, many and, for expanded clones, a class.

V: TRBV11-2; D: .; J: TRBJ1-2; size: .; DNA: TGTGCCAGCAGCTTAACAGGGAGTGTCTATGGCTACACCTTC; CDR3: CASSLTGSVYGYTF
V: TRBV2; D: TRBD2; J: TRBJ2-1; size: few; DNA: TGTGCCAGCAGCCAGGGGCTAGCGGGAGTAAATGAGCAGTTCTTC; CDR3: CASSQGLAGVNEQFF
V: TRBV7-3; D: TRBD2; J: TRBJ2-1; size: .; DNA: TGTGCCAGCAGCTTAAGCCTAGCGGGAGAGTACAATGAGCAGTTCTTC; CDR3: CASSLSLAGEYNEQFF
V: TRBV4-1; D: .; J: TRBJ1-1; size: .; DNA: TGCGCCAGCAGTTCGCCCACGTCGAGCACTGAAGCTTTCTTT; CDR3: CASSSPTSSTEAFF
V: TRBV5-6; D: .; J: TRBJ2-3; size: once; DNA: TGTGCCAGCAGCTTGGCTGGGGGGTTCACAGATACGCAGTATTTT; CDR3: CASSLAGGFTDTQYF
V: TRBV4-1; D: TRBD1; J: TRBJ1-1; size: .; DNA: TGCGCCAGCAGCCCCCAGGGGGCAAGGAACACTGAAGCTTTCTTT; CDR3: CASSPQGARNTEAFF
V: TRBV23-1; D: TRBD1; J: TRBJ2-7; size: .; DNA: TGCGCCAGCAGTCAATCACCGGACAGGGGCTCCTACGAGCAGTACTTC; CDR3: CASSQSPDRGSYEQYF
V: TRBV5-1; D: .; J: TRBJ2-1; size: .; DNA: TGCGCCAGCAGTACGGGGTGGGACAATGAGCAGTTCTTC; CDR3: CASSTGWDNEQFF
V: TRBV7-7; D: .; J: TRBJ2-5; size: .; DNA: TGTGCTAGCAGCCCCCCATGGGAAGAGACCCAGTACTTC; CDR3: CASSPPWEETQYF
V: TRBV5-1; D: .; J: TRBJ1-5; size: few; DNA: TGCGCCAGCAGCTTGGACGGGGGCAGGACTCAGCCCCAGCATTTT; CDR3: CASSLDGGRTQPQHF
V: TRBV2; D: TRBD2; J: TRBJ2-2; size: .; DNA: TGTGCCAGCAAAGGACTAGCGGGACGCACCGGGGAGCTGTTTTTT; CDR3: CASKGLAGRTGELFF
V: TRBV5-1; D: .; J: TRBJ2-1; size: .; DNA: TGCGCCAGCAGCCGGGACGGATACAATGAGCAGTTCTTC; CDR3: CASSRDGYNEQFF